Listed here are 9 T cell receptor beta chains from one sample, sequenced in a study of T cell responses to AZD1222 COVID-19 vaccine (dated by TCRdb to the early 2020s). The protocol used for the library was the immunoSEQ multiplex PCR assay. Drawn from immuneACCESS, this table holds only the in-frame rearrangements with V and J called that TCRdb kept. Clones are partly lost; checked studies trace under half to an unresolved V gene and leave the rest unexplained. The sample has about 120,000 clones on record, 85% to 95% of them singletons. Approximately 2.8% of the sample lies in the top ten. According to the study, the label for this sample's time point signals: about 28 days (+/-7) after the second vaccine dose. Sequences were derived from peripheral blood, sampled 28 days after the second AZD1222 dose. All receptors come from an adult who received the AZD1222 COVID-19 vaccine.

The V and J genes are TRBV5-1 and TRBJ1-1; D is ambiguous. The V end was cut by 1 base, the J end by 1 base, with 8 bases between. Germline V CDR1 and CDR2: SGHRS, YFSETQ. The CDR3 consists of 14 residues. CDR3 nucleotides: TGCGCCAGCAGCTTGCAGCGTTCGAACACTGAAGCTTTCTTT. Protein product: CASSLQRSNTEAFF.

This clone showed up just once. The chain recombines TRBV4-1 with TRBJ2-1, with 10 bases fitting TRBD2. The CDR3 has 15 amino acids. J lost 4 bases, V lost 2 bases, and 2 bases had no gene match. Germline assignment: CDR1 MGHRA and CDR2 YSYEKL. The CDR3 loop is CASSQPSGRYNEQFF. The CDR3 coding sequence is TGCGCCAGCAGCCAACCTAGCGGGAGATACAATGAGCAGTTCTTC.

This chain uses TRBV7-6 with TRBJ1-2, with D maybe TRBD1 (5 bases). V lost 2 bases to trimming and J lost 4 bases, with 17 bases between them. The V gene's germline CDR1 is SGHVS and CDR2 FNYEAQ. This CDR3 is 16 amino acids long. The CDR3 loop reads CASSLTEQGGGYGYTF. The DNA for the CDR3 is TGTGCCAGCAGCTTAACCGAGCAGGGAGGCGGCTATGGCTACACCTTC.

In DNA, the CDR3 is TGTGCCAGTAGTCCAGGGGGCAGGGGCACTGAAGCTTTCTTT. This codes for CASSPGGRGTEAFF. The chain joins TRBV19 to TRBJ1-1; 8 bases fit TRBD1. Germline assignment: CDR1 LNHDA and CDR2 SQIVND (reference sequence). The CDR3 runs 14 residues. The trim removed 5 bases at V and 4 bases at J, leaving 6 bases unmatched.

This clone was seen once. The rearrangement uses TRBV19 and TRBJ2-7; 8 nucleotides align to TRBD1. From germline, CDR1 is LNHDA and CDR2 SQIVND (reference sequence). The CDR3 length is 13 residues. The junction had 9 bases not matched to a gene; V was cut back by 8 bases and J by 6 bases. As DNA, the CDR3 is TGTGCCAGTTCCGACAGGGGAGAAGGCGAGCAGTACTTC. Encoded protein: CASSDRGEGEQYF.

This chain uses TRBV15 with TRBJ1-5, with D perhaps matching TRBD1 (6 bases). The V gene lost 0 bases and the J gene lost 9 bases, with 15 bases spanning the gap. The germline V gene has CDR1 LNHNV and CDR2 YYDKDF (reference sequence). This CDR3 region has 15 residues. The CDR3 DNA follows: TGTGCCACCAGCAGAGATGTGGGGGCTGGTCGGCCCCAGCATTTT. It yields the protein CATSRDVGAGRPQHF.

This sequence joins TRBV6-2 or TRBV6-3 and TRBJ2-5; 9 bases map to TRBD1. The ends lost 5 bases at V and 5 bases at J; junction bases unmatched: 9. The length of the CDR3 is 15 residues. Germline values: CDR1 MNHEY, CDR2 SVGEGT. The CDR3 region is CASSAGTGPGETQYF. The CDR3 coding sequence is TGTGCCAGCAGTGCTGGGACAGGGCCGGGGGAGACCCAGTACTTC.

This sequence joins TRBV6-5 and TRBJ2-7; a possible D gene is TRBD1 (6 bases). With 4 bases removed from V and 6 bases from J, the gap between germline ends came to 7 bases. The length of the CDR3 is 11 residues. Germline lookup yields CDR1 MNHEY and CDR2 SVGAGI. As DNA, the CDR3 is TGTGCCAGCAGTTGGGGGCTCGAGCAGTACTTC. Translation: CASSWGLEQYF.

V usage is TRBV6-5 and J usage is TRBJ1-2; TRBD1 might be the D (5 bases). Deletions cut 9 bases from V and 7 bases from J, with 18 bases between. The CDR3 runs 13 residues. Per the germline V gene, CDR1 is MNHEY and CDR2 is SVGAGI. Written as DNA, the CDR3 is TGTGCCAGTTCCTGGCGAGGGGCAGGTGGCTACACCTTC. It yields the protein CASSWRGAGGYTF.